These 28 T cell receptor beta chains share one sample of origin, sequenced in a study of CD8 T cells in Susac syndrome. Reverse transcription of roughly 0.45 to 1 ug RNA was performed with random hexamers. TCRdb reanalysed the immunoSEQ multiplex PCR reads using MiXCR and keeps one entry per CDR3 protein. The sample contains about 120,000 distinct CDR3 sequences, around 94% of which appear only once. The sample comprised CD8+ T cells from PBMCs. The source of these receptors is a human donor with Susac syndrome.

V is TRBV9 and J is TRBJ2-2, with D uncertain. The V end was cut by 0 bases, the J end by 7 bases, with 16 bases between. Germline CDR1 reads SGDLS; CDR2 reads YYNGEE. This CDR3 region has 16 residues. The CDR3 loop is CASSVGGNPGSGELFF. Written as DNA, the CDR3 is TGTGCCAGCAGCGTAGGGGGTAACCCGGGTAGCGGGGAGCTGTTTTTT.

This clonotype was recorded once. V gene TRBV20-1 combines with J gene TRBJ1-1; no clear D gene. Per germline, CDR1 DFQATT and CDR2 SNEGSKA (reference sequence). V was shortened by 0 bases and J by 13 bases, with 24 bases between the two germline ends. This CDR3 is built from 15 residues. For the CDR3, the DNA is TGCAGTGCTAGAGAACTAACCACAGAGTCAAGCGTGGTTTTCTTT. Amino acid sequence: CSARELTTESSVVFF.

V and J are TRBV29-1 and TRBJ2-7; the D is unclear. This CDR3 region has 12 residues. Trimming removed 6 bases from V and 4 bases from J, with 13 bases in between. From germline, CDR1 is SQVTM and CDR2 ANQGSEA. This chain's CDR3 is CSVVGSAYEQYF. Here the CDR3 DNA reads TGCAGCGTCGTCGGGTCCGCATACGAGCAGTACTTC.

This sequence joins TRBV15 and TRBJ2-7; 11 bases line up with TRBD2. The CDR3 loop spans 16 amino acids. The trim removed 3 bases at V and 0 bases at J, leaving 4 bases unmatched. Germline values: CDR1 LNHNV, CDR2 YYDKDF (reference sequence). DNA for the CDR3: TGTGCCACCAGCAGGACTAGCGGGGATAGCTCCTACGAGCAGTACTTC. Protein: CATSRTSGDSSYEQYF.

This sequence joins TRBV11-3 and TRBJ2-5, with 8 bases matching TRBD1. The CDR3 loop spans 15 amino acids. After removal of 4 bases from V and 3 bases from J, the junction contained 7 bases not matched to a gene. CDR1 SGHNT and CDR2 YENEEA come from the germline V gene. The DNA for the CDR3 is TGTGCCAGCAGCTCGGAACCACAGGGGGAAGAGACCCAGTACTTC. Translating it yields CASSSEPQGEETQYF.

The chain combines TRBV30 with TRBJ2-5, with D possibly being TRBD2 (5 bases). Trimming stripped 8 bases from V and 0 bases from J, with 13 bases between. Germline CDR1 GTSNPN, CDR2 SVGIG (reference sequence). CDR3 length: 13 residues. The CDR3 DNA reads TGTGCCACACGAGGGCCGTACCAAGAGACCCAGTACTTC. It codes for CATRGPYQETQYF. Together with reference TRBV30 and TRBJ2-5, the CDR3 gives the full variable domain: SQTIHQWPATLVQPVGSPLSLECTVEGTSNPNLYWYRQAAGRGLQLLFYSVGIGQISSEVPQNLSASRPQDRQFILSSKKLLLSDSGFYLCATRGPYQETQYFGPGTRLLVL.

The chain employs TRBV6-2 or TRBV6-3 and TRBJ2-1, with D possibly matching TRBD2 (5 bases). The germline gives CDR1 MNHEY, CDR2 SVGEGT. The CDR3 is 17 amino acids. V lost 2 bases and J 4 bases, leaving 18 bases between the germline ends. CDR3 residues: CASSYRGRGPAYNEQFF. The DNA for the CDR3 is TGTGCCAGCAGTTACCGAGGCCGGGGTCCCGCTTACAATGAGCAGTTCTTC.

The chain joins TRBV9 to TRBJ1-2; 7 positions match TRBD1. Germline CDR1 reads SGDLS; CDR2 reads YYNGEE. The V and J ends lost 2 bases and 2 bases, in that order; junction bases with no gene match: 9. The CDR3 length is 16 residues. The CDR3 reads CASSVGMTGLNYGYTF. As DNA, the CDR3 is TGTGCCAGCAGCGTTGGGATGACAGGGTTGAACTATGGCTACACCTTC.

This sequence joins TRBV7-2 and TRBJ1-5; TRBD1 is a possible D gene (5 bases). This CDR3 has 17 residues. Trimming took 1 base from V and 5 from J, leaving 18 bases between them. CDR1 is SGHTA and CDR2 is FQGNSA in the germline V gene. CDR3: CASSLVGDGSFDQPQHF. For the CDR3, the DNA is TGTGCCAGCAGCTTAGTTGGGGACGGATCTTTTGATCAGCCCCAGCATTTT.

This clonotype has a single count. This chain connects TRBV3-1 to TRBJ1-6; 9 bases map to TRBD1. This CDR3 region has 17 residues. V dropped 0 bases and J dropped 10; count of bases not matched to a gene: 10. The V gene's germline CDR1 is LGHDT and CDR2 YNNKEL (reference sequence). CDR3 protein: CASSQDPSGQGESPLHF. CDR3 sequence (DNA): TGTGCCAGCAGCCAAGACCCTTCGGGACAGGGCGAATCACCCCTCCACTTT.

This rearrangement joins TRBV30 to TRBJ1-1; a possible D gene is TRBD1 (5 bases). V lost 0 bases and J 5 bases, leaving 13 bases between the germline ends. The CDR3 contains 14 residues. Germline lookup yields CDR1 GTSNPN and CDR2 SVGIG (reference sequence). The CDR3 coding sequence is TGTGCCTGGAGTGTGGGGGAGGTTAGGACTGAAGCTTTCTTT. Translation gives CAWSVGEVRTEAFF.

J is TRBJ1-1 and V is TRBV7-2; no definite D call. Trimming cost V 1 base and J 1 base, with 16 bases left between them. The CDR3 extends over 17 amino acids. Germline assignment: CDR1 SGHTA and CDR2 FQGNSA. DNA of the CDR3: TGTGCCAGCAGCTTAGTTGAGGGTTTCGGAGAGAACACTGAAGCTTTCTTT. Its translation is CASSLVEGFGENTEAFF.

V is TRBV12-3 or TRBV12-4 and J is TRBJ2-7; no clear D. There are 12 residues in the CDR3. Trimming removed 3 bases at V and 3 bases at J, with 6 bases between. The CDR3: CASSFTHYEQYF. The CDR3 nucleotides read TGTGCCAGCAGTTTCACCCACTACGAGCAGTACTTC.

In this sample, this clonotype turned up once. The J gene is TRBJ2-3, the V gene TRBV12-3 or TRBV12-4; D is uncertain. CDR3 length equals 15 residues. Trimming cost V 5 bases and J 1 base, with 13 bases left between them. CDR3 protein: CASSLGFGGTDTQYF. CDR3 DNA sequence: TGTGCCAGCAGTCTCGGATTTGGTGGCACAGATACGCAGTATTTT.

The chain is built from TRBV4-1 and TRBJ1-1; D ambiguous. Trimming left V 1 base short and J 11 bases short, with 14 bases between. CDR1 and CDR2 (germline): MGHRA, YSYEKL. The CDR3 has 13 amino acids. The CDR3 DNA is TGCGCCAGCAGCCAAGTCCCTCAGATCGTGGCTTTCTTT. It encodes CASSQVPQIVAFF.

The gene calls are TRBV29-1 and TRBJ2-5; D unresolved. The CDR3 totals 12 residues. Per the germline V gene, CDR1 is SQVTM and CDR2 is ANQGSEA. V lost 6 bases and J 7 bases, leaving 15 bases between the germline ends. DNA for the CDR3: TGCAGCGTAGATACCCGATTGCGGACCCAGTACTTC. Residues: CSVDTRLRTQYF.

The chain recombines TRBV28 with TRBJ1-2, with unresolved D. Germline V gene data show CDR1 as MDHEN and CDR2 as SYDVKM. V shed 5 bases and J shed 0 bases, with 13 bases lying between them. CDR3 length: 15 amino acids. The CDR3 region is CASSPQHLANYGYTF. The CDR3 DNA is TGTGCCAGCAGTCCCCAACATCTAGCTAACTATGGCTACACCTTC.

The genes are TRBV30 and TRBJ1-1, with unresolved D. The V and J ends lost 0 bases and 4 bases respectively, with 12 bases between them. Per the germline V gene, CDR1 is GTSNPN and CDR2 is SVGIG (reference sequence). The CDR3 loop spans 14 amino acids. CDR3 in DNA: TGTGCCTGGAGTGTAGCAGGTTTCGGCACTGAAGCTTTCTTT. Protein: CAWSVAGFGTEAFF. The complete variable domain, with remaining parts taken from reference TRBV30 and TRBJ1-1, reads SQTIHQWPATLVQPVGSPLSLECTVEGTSNPNLYWYRQAAGRGLQLLFYSVGIGQISSEVPQNLSASRPQDRQFILSSKKLLLSDSGFYLCAWSVAGFGTEAFFGQGTRLTVV.

The table lists this clonotype with a count of one. This sequence joins TRBV7-9 and TRBJ2-7; tentatively, D is TRBD1 or TRBD2 (5 bases each). V was cut by 5 bases and J by 2 bases, with 16 bases left in between. The CDR3 covers 15 residues. Germline loops: CDR1 SEHNR, CDR2 FQNEAQ (reference sequence). The CDR3 sequence is CASSPTGTHPYEQYF. CDR3 nucleotides: TGTGCCAGCAGCCCGACGGGGACGCATCCCTACGAGCAGTACTTC.

V usage is TRBV27 and J usage is TRBJ2-1; tentatively, D is TRBD2 (5 bases). Trimming pared 5 bases from V and 9 bases from J, leaving 14 bases between. This CDR3 contains 13 residues. CDR1 is MNHEY, CDR2 SMNVEV, per germline (reference sequence). The CDR3 loop reads CASSPSSGREQFF. The CDR3 DNA follows: TGTGCCAGCAGTCCCTCCAGCGGCCGTGAGCAGTTCTTC.

The V call is TRBV9, the J call TRBJ1-2; 7 positions agree with TRBD1. The trim removed 0 bases at V and 8 bases at J, leaving 7 bases unmatched. CDR3 length equals 14 residues. Per germline, CDR1 SGDLS and CDR2 YYNGEE. CDR3 nucleotide sequence: TGTGCCAGCAGCGTAGGTATGACAGGGAGCGGCTACACCTTC. It translates to CASSVGMTGSGYTF.

The V and J genes are TRBV6-1 and TRBJ2-7, with 12 nucleotides matching TRBD2. CDR3 length: 20 amino acids. CDR1 MNHNS and CDR2 SASEGT come from the germline V gene. V lost 8 bases and J lost 0; bases outside the gene matches: 20. CDR3 DNA sequence: TGTGCCAGCGGCCCCCCCCCTCGTTATCCGACTAGCGGGAGCTCCTACGAGCAGTACTTC. It codes for CASGPPPRYPTSGSSYEQYF.

The chain carries TRBV28 and TRBJ2-5; no definite D call. Germline-derived CDR1 and CDR2 are MDHEN and SYDVKM. Trimming took off 2 bases at V and 4 bases at J, with 2 bases between the two ends. The CDR3 consists of 11 residues. CDR3 nucleotide sequence: TGTGCCAGCAGTTTAGCAGAGACCCAGTACTTC. It is translated as CASSLAETQYF.

This clonotype has just one count. This chain links TRBV5-4 with TRBJ2-1; perhaps TRBD1 as D (6 bases). CDR3 length equals 14 residues. V was cut by 0 bases and J by 8 bases, with 12 bases left in between. From germline, CDR1 is SGHNT and CDR2 YYREEE (reference sequence). The CDR3 DNA reads as TGTGCCAGCAGCTTGGAGACAGGTGGTGATGAGCAGTTCTTC. As protein: CASSLETGGDEQFF.

The rearrangement uses TRBV7-9 and TRBJ1-1; TRBD1 is a possible D gene (5 bases). The CDR3 sequence is 13 residues long. V shed 2 bases and J shed 6 bases, with 10 bases lying between them. The germline CDR1 and CDR2 sequences are SEHNR and FQNEAQ (reference sequence). The CDR3 region is CASSLLGGSEAFF. The CDR3 DNA follows: TGTGCCAGCAGCTTATTGGGGGGGTCTGAAGCTTTCTTT.

The chain is built from TRBV4-1 and TRBJ2-2; a possible D gene is TRBD2 (5 bases). The ends were cut back, 1 base at V and 7 bases at J, with 7 bases in the middle. CDR1 MGHRA and CDR2 YSYEKL come from the germline V gene. The CDR3 covers 13 residues. CDR3 amino acids: CASSQVLDGELFF. CDR3 coding DNA: TGCGCCAGCAGCCAAGTACTAGACGGGGAGCTGTTTTTT.

J is TRBJ1-1 and V is TRBV21-1; whether TRBD1, the table's D call, matches the DNA was not checked. TRBV21-1 is classified as a pseudogene. The CDR3 spans 13 residues. CDR3 DNA: TGTGCCAGCAGCAAGACAGTGAACACTGAAGCTTTCTTT. It yields the protein CASSKTVNTEAFF.

The gene calls are TRBV12-3 or TRBV12-4 and TRBJ2-1, with 11 bases matching TRBD2. Losses at the gene ends were 1 base for V and 9 bases for J; bases not matched to a gene: 8. The CDR3 spans 16 residues. CDR3 residues: CASSLGSGGAVIEQFF. The DNA for the CDR3 is TGTGCCAGCAGTTTAGGTAGCGGGGGGGCCGTTATTGAGCAGTTCTTC.